This TCR beta chain was retrieved from a study of shared clonotypes between healthy human individuals. How the authors handled the data: ImmunoSEQ supplied junction-only sequences lacking quality scores, so filtering was different. Data came from immunoSEQ multiplex PCR; TCRdb stores just in-frame clones and leaves some out. V and J calls and clone size are as listed in that table; D and trimming were resolved from the DNA. The table lists 2,500,000 or so clones, approximately 92% of them singletons, with roughly 0.15% in the top ten. Regarding this clone: Other DNA sequences of this sample code for an identical CDR3.

The CDR3 length is 13 residues. In germline, CDR1 is GTSNPN, CDR2 SVGIG (reference sequence). V was pared by 3 bases and J by 1 base, with 1 base of the junction left unmatched. The rearrangement uses TRBV30 and TRBJ2-3; TRBD1 agrees at 7 bases. This TCR came from a young man in good health. Sequencing used naive CD4+ T cells sorted from blood. Sample subset: CD45RA+ positively selected. CDR3 in DNA: TGTGCCTGGAGACAGGGGCGCACAGATACGCAGTATTTT. This gives the protein CAWRQGRTDTQYF. The variable domain in full, with the rest retrieved from reference TRBV30 and TRBJ2-3, is SQTIHQWPATLVQPVGSPLSLECTVEGTSNPNLYWYRQAAGRGLQLLFYSVGIGQISSEVPQNLSASRPQDRQFILSSKKLLLSDSGFYLCAWRQGRTDTQYFGPGTRLTVL.